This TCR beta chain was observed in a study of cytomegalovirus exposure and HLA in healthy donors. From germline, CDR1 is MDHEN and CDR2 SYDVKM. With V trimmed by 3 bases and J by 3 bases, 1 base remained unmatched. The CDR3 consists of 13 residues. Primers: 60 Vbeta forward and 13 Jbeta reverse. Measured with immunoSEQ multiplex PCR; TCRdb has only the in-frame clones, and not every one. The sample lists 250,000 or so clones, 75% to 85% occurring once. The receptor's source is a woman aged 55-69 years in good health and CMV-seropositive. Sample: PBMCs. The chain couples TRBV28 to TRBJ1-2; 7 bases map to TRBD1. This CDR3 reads CASSFRGYYGYTF. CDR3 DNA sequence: TGTGCCAGCAGTTTCAGGGGGTACTATGGCTACACCTTC.